The TCR beta chain described here comes from a study of human T cells and chemical hapten exposure. Whole-study findings and limits: Correlating positively with patch test score were the PT1 expanded TCR counts.

With respect to this clonotype: Its antigen is currently unknown.

Time point given: patch test 2, 6 weeks after DPC sensitization. Noted treatment: therapeutic diphenylcyclopropenone sensitization with weekly scalp DPC. Extraction yielded total RNA from whole blood (unfractionated). TCRdb used MiXCR to reprocess the RACE reads, holding one entry per CDR3 protein. The sample shows approximately 350,000 distinct CDR3 sequences, around 6% of them seen only once. The source of this sequence is a young woman with alopecia areata. Some clones in this sample may be carry-over from other donors' samples. The sequencing here drew on whole blood, taken in connection with sensitization to the hapten diphenylcyclopropenone (DPC).

Here the CDR3 reads CAISPGVGIGNEKLFF. CDR3 in DNA: TGTGCCATCAGCCCGGGGGTCGGGATCGGTAATGAAAAACTGTTTTTT. This sequence joins TRBV10-3 and TRBJ1-4; possible D gene TRBD1, 5 bases. Per the germline V gene, CDR1 is ENHRY and CDR2 is SYGVKD. This CDR3 has 16 amino acids. The V and J ends lost 6 bases and 4 bases respectively, with 18 bases between them.